The present TCR beta chain was sequenced within a study of PD-1 blockade in classical Hodgkin lymphoma. Whole-study results and caveats: Reasons behind the repertoire differences stay unclear, perhaps disease activity or earlier therapy. The study reported lower baseline TCR diversity in newly diagnosed patients than in healthy donors.

Time point indicated: newly diagnosed, previously untreated cHL patient sample. Thawed PBMCs underwent magnetic negative selection to yield purified CD4+ T cells. Concerning this clone: The target antigen is unknown.

Libraries were prepared by immunoSEQ multiplex PCR; TCRdb keeps only in-frame clonotypes and omits some of them. The sample shows 20,000 to 30,000 clones, about 90% of them seen only once. The CDR3 extends over 13 amino acids. The J segment lost 3 bases and the V segment lost 6 bases, leaving 1 base of the junction unmatched. From germline, CDR1 is MGHDK and CDR2 SYGVNS. The V gene is TRBV25-1, the J gene TRBJ1-4, with 7 bases identical to TRBD1. The sequencing input was CD4+ T cells from blood. The receptor comes from a human donor with classical Hodgkin lymphoma. The CDR3 DNA follows: TGTGCCAGCAGCAGGGGGGCTAATGAAAAACTGTTTTTT. Translation gives CASSRGANEKLFF.